These 18 T cell receptor beta chains share one sample of origin, sequenced in a study of T cell responses to AZD1222 COVID-19 vaccine. The assay was immunoSEQ multiplex PCR, and TCRdb's table has in-frame clones only and misses some. The data contain about 160,000 clones, roughly 90% of them singletons. Sequencing was performed on peripheral blood, taken 28 days after the second AZD1222 dose. Every receptor here comes from an adult who received the AZD1222 COVID-19 vaccine.

The J gene is TRBJ2-1, the V gene TRBV6-5, with D hard to call. Germline V gene lookup returns CDR1 MNHEY and CDR2 SVGAGI. V was clipped by 8 bases and J by 3 bases, with 11 bases between them. CDR3 size: 13 residues. The CDR3 sequence is CASSRTHYNEQFF. CDR3 DNA sequence: TGTGCCAGCTCCCGCACCCACTACAATGAGCAGTTCTTC.

This chain connects TRBV29-1 to TRBJ2-3; 7 bases fit TRBD1. The CDR3 length is 13 residues. V gave up 7 bases and J gave up 4 bases; unmatched junction bases: 8. Germline V lookup: CDR1 SQVTM, CDR2 ANQGSEA. This CDR3 is CSGAVGGSDTQYF. DNA for the CDR3: TGCAGCGGGGCGGTAGGGGGCTCAGATACGCAGTATTTT.

The chain is built from TRBV6-5 and TRBJ1-1, with D perhaps matching TRBD1 (6 bases). The CDR3 runs to 14 residues. V lost 7 bases, J lost 6 bases, and 18 bases lay in between. The germline CDR1 and CDR2 sequences are MNHEY and SVGAGI. The CDR3 region is CASTHGGRGAEAFF. The DNA of the CDR3 is TGTGCCAGCACTCACGGGGGGCGAGGGGCTGAAGCTTTCTTT.

The table lists this clone with a count of one. The chain joins TRBV2 to TRBJ2-5, with D perhaps TRBD1 (5 bases). This CDR3 region has 12 residues. V was trimmed by 6 bases and J by 5 bases, leaving 10 bases between them. Per germline, CDR1 SNHLY and CDR2 FYNNEI. In DNA form, the CDR3 reads TGTGCCAGCAGAGGGGTAGGGGAGACCCAGTACTTC. Its translation is CASRGVGETQYF.

This clone appeared once. The chain's CDR3 is CASSMFSGGYTF. The CDR3 nucleotides are TGTGCCAGCAGTATGTTCTCGGGGGGCTACACCTTC. The chain recombines TRBV6-5 with TRBJ1-2; no clear D gene. Germline V gene data show CDR1 as MNHEY and CDR2 as SVGAGI. The CDR3 contains 12 residues. V was pared by 5 bases and J by 8 bases, with 12 bases between.

V gene TRBV29-1 combines with J gene TRBJ1-5, with 8 bases aligning to TRBD1. Trimming removed 4 bases from V and 5 bases from J; junction bases left unmatched: 4. Germline CDR1 SQVTM, CDR2 ANQGSEA. The CDR3 runs to 13 residues. The CDR3 DNA reads TGCAGCGTTGGGACAGGGAGGGATCAGCCCCAGCATTTT. It encodes CSVGTGRDQPQHF.

The chain uses TRBV5-5 and TRBJ1-3; D call uncertain. Trimming took 0 bases from V and 0 from J, leaving 7 bases between them. Germline V gives CDR1 SGHKS, CDR2 YYEKEE (reference sequence). This CDR3 is 15 amino acids long. CDR3 in amino acids: CASSLVPSSGNTIYF. CDR3 DNA: TGTGCCAGCAGCTTGGTCCCAAGCTCTGGAAACACCATATATTTT.

The chain combines TRBV7-9 with TRBJ2-5, with 8 bases lining up with TRBD2. The CDR3 is 15 amino acids. V shed 2 bases, J shed 6 bases, and the junction held 8 bases outside the gene matches. CDR1 and CDR2 (germline): SEHNR, FQNEAQ (reference sequence). DNA of the CDR3: TGTGCCAGCAGCTTAACGGGGGGGCCCATCAAGACCCAGTACTTC. The encoded protein is CASSLTGGPIKTQYF.

V gene TRBV4-1 combines with J gene TRBJ1-5, with D unresolved. The V end was cut by 1 base, the J end by 7 bases, with 5 bases between. Germline V CDR1 and CDR2: MGHRA, YSYEKL. This CDR3 contains 12 residues. CDR3 in DNA: TGCGCCAGCAGCCAAGTCGGGCAGCCCCAGCATTTT. Translation: CASSQVGQPQHF.

This clone was observed a handful of times. The chain uses TRBV6-4 and TRBJ2-3; 10 bases map to TRBD1. V was clipped by 3 bases and J by 4 bases; unmatched bases: 1. The germline V gene has CDR1 MRHNA and CDR2 SNTAGT. The CDR3 is 14 residues long. Here the CDR3 reads CASSEGQGADTQYF. The CDR3 DNA reads TGTGCCAGCAGTGAAGGACAGGGGGCAGATACGCAGTATTTT.

This chain links TRBV18 with TRBJ2-3; no firm D call. The CDR3 runs 14 residues. The germline V gene encodes CDR1 KGHSH and CDR2 LQKENI. V gave up 4 bases and J gave up 1 base, with 9 bases separating them. The CDR3 DNA sequence: TGTGCCAGCTCACAGGACGGAGGCACAGATACGCAGTATTTT. It codes for CASSQDGGTDTQYF.

The chain combines TRBV2 with TRBJ1-4, with 7 bases identical to TRBD1. Trimming cost V 1 base and J 5 bases; bases outside gene matches: 4. Germline loops: CDR1 SNHLY, CDR2 FYNNEI. The CDR3 is 15 residues long. The CDR3, as DNA: TGTGCCAGCAGTGAAGAGACAGGGTACAATGAAAAACTGTTTTTT. As protein: CASSEETGYNEKLFF.

This clone has a single count. The chain uses TRBV30 and TRBJ1-1; D is uncertain. Germline V gene sequence: CDR1 GTSNPN, CDR2 SVGIG (reference sequence). CDR3 length equals 12 residues. Trimming left V 3 bases short and J 0 bases short, with 5 bases between. CDR3 sequence (DNA): TGTGCCTGGAGGGGGATGAACACTGAAGCTTTCTTT. It encodes CAWRGMNTEAFF.

The chain links TRBV7-8 to TRBJ2-1; tentatively, D is TRBD1 or TRBD2 (5 bases each). The CDR3 spans 14 residues. Germline assignment: CDR1 SGHVS and CDR2 FQNEAQ. Trimming left V 3 bases short and J 4 bases short, with 10 bases between. The CDR3 DNA sequence: TGTGCCAGCAGCTTGAGGGGATTATACAATGAGCAGTTCTTC. The encoded protein is CASSLRGLYNEQFF. Using reference TRBV7-8 and TRBJ2-1 for the parts outside the CDR3, the full variable domain is GAGVSQSPRYKVAKRGQDVALRCDPISGHVSLFWYQQALGQGPEFLTYFQNEAQLDKSGLPSDRFFAERPEGSVSTLKIQRTQQEDSAVYLCASSLRGLYNEQFFGPGTRLTVL.

This clone has a single count. The chain has TRBV7-8 and TRBJ1-5, with unresolved D. CDR3 length: 14 residues. Trimming removed 3 bases at V and 3 bases at J, with 9 bases between. The germline CDR1 and CDR2 sequences are SGHVS and FQNEAQ. The DNA for the CDR3 is TGTGCCAGCAGCTTGGACCAGCACAATCAGCCCCAGCATTTT. Amino acids: CASSLDQHNQPQHF. The full variable domain, with the rest looked up from reference TRBV7-8 and TRBJ1-5, is GAGVSQSPRYKVAKRGQDVALRCDPISGHVSLFWYQQALGQGPEFLTYFQNEAQLDKSGLPSDRFFAERPEGSVSTLKIQRTQQEDSAVYLCASSLDQHNQPQHFGDGTRLSIL.

The rearrangement uses TRBV5-4 and TRBJ2-6, with D unresolved. This CDR3 comprises 17 residues. Germline CDR1 SGHNT, CDR2 YYREEE (reference sequence). V was trimmed by 4 bases and J by 0 bases, leaving 14 bases between them. DNA for the CDR3: TGTGCCAGCAGCGAGAACCATAGAACCTCTGGGGCCAACGTCCTGACTTTC. This gives the protein CASSENHRTSGANVLTF.

The V call is TRBV6-5, the J call TRBJ1-2; the D gene is possibly TRBD1 (5 bases). Germline lookup yields CDR1 MNHEY and CDR2 SVGAGI. Trimming took off 0 bases at V and 7 bases at J, with 9 bases between the two ends. CDR3 size: 13 residues. The CDR3 here is CASSYSGEGGYTF. Written as DNA, the CDR3 is TGTGCCAGCAGTTACTCAGGGGAAGGTGGCTACACCTTC.

The rearrangement uses TRBV30 and TRBJ1-5; D might be TRBD1 (6 bases). From germline, CDR1 is GTSNPN and CDR2 SVGIG (reference sequence). V gave up 8 bases and J gave up 7 bases, with 18 bases separating them. The CDR3 runs to 13 residues. This CDR3 is CALNFGGGQPQHF. The CDR3 region has the DNA TGTGCCCTAAACTTCGGGGGGGGCCAGCCCCAGCATTTT.